These 21 T cell receptor beta chains originate from one sample sequenced in a study of PD-1 blockade in classical Hodgkin lymphoma. Relapse was seen in all patients after autologous stem cell transplantation, and brentuximab vedotin exposure was variable. This table comes from immunoSEQ multiplex PCR, and its TCRdb copy is limited to in-frame clones, with some not included. The table shows tens of thousands of clones, with roughly 73% occurring only once. This sample comprised peripheral blood mononuclear cells (PBMCs), obtained before the second cycle of nivolumab. The receptors derive from a human donor with classical Hodgkin lymphoma.

This clone was recorded once. The CDR3 here is CASSLTGISTDTQYF. The DNA for the CDR3 is TGTGCCAGCAGTCTCACAGGGATAAGCACAGATACGCAGTATTTT. The J gene is TRBJ2-3, the V gene TRBV27, with a possible D match to TRBD1 (6 bases). Trimming removed 5 bases from V and 0 bases from J, with 12 bases in between. This CDR3 comprises 15 residues. The germline V gene has CDR1 MNHEY and CDR2 SMNVEV (reference sequence).

This rearrangement joins TRBV4-1 to TRBJ1-4, with D perhaps matching TRBD1 (5 bases). Trimming took 3 bases from V and 6 from J, leaving 14 bases between them. CDR3 size: 15 residues. Germline assignment: CDR1 MGHRA and CDR2 YSYEKL. CDR3 sequence reads: CASSQGGGVDEKLFF. Here the CDR3 DNA reads TGCGCCAGCAGCCAGGGCGGGGGGGTAGATGAAAAACTGTTTTTT.

CDR3 amino acids: CASRRGLAGDGSKNIQYF. The CDR3 DNA sequence: TGTGCCAGCAGGAGAGGACTAGCGGGAGACGGGTCCAAAAACATTCAGTACTTC. The rearrangement uses TRBV2 and TRBJ2-4, with 13 bases lining up with TRBD2. This CDR3 comprises 18 residues. Trimming took 6 bases from V and 2 from J; bases not matched to a gene: 10. CDR1 is SNHLY and CDR2 is FYNNEI in the germline V gene.

The chain couples TRBV6-4 to TRBJ1-1, with 9 positions matching TRBD1. The CDR3 totals 16 residues. V trimming: 3 bases; J trimming: 11 bases; junction bases outside the gene matches: 16. CDR1 is MRHNA and CDR2 is SNTAGT in the germline V gene. The CDR3 is CASSDVWGTGRSAAFF. CDR3 DNA sequence: TGTGCCAGCAGTGATGTGTGGGGGACAGGGAGGTCAGCGGCTTTCTTT.

This chain connects TRBV10-1 to TRBJ2-1; possible D gene TRBD1, 6 bases. V shed 4 bases and J shed 6 bases, with 13 bases lying between them. The CDR3 is 14 amino acids. Germline lookup yields CDR1 WNHNN and CDR2 SYGVQD (reference sequence). CDR3 coding DNA: TGCGCCAGCAGTGTTGGGACACCTCTCAATGAGCAGTTCTTC. It encodes CASSVGTPLNEQFF.

The chain is built from TRBV18 and TRBJ1-1, with D possibly TRBD1 on 5 matching bases. CDR1 KGHSH and CDR2 LQKENI come from the germline V gene. There are 14 residues in the CDR3. V was clipped by 3 bases and J by 2 bases, with 10 bases between them. In nucleotides, the CDR3 is TGTGCCAGCTCACCGATCACAGGAAACACTGAAGCTTTCTTT. It encodes CASSPITGNTEAFF.

The chain carries TRBV7-9 and TRBJ2-3, with D perhaps matching TRBD2 (5 bases). The CDR3 has 14 amino acids. CDR1 and CDR2 from the germline V gene are SEHNR and FQNEAQ (reference sequence). V was shortened by 3 bases and J by 2 bases, with 9 bases between the two germline ends. Here the CDR3 DNA reads TGTGCCAGCAGCTTTGCGGGCGCCACAGATACGCAGTATTTT. Amino acids: CASSFAGATDTQYF.

The chain uses TRBV5-8 and TRBJ1-1, with a weak D call TRBD1 (6 bases). CDR3 length equals 18 residues. The germline V gene encodes CDR1 SGHTS and CDR2 YDEGEE. Trimming left V 1 base short and J 3 bases short, with 22 bases between. The CDR3 sequence is CASSLYTRTGSTDTEAFF. The CDR3 nucleotides are TGTGCCAGCAGCTTGTATACTCGTACAGGGTCTACCGACACTGAAGCTTTCTTT. Supplemented by reference TRBV5-8 and TRBJ1-1, the full variable domain reads EAGVTQSPTHLIKTRGQQATLRCSPISGHTSVYWYQQALGLGLQFLLWYDEGEERNRGNFPPRFSGRQFPNYSSELNVNALELEDSALYLCASSLYTRTGSTDTEAFFGQGTRLTVV.

This chain joins TRBV6-5 and TRBJ2-1; D gene uncertain. The V end was cut by 1 base, the J end by 5 bases, with 6 bases between. Germline V gene data show CDR1 as MNHEY and CDR2 as SVGAGI. This CDR3 contains 13 residues. CDR3 region: CASSYYGNNEQFF. Written as DNA, the CDR3 is TGTGCCAGCAGTTACTATGGAAACAATGAGCAGTTCTTC.

CDR3 sequence (DNA): TGCGCCAGCAGCCGGGGAGGGGGACTCGGGTGGAACACTGAAGCTTTCTTT. Amino acids: CASSRGGGLGWNTEAFF. The rearrangement links TRBV5-1 to TRBJ1-1; possibly TRBD1 for D (6 bases). V shed 4 bases and J shed 1 base, with 20 bases lying between them. Germline values: CDR1 SGHRS, CDR2 YFSETQ. CDR3 length: 17 residues. The whole variable domain, filled in from reference TRBV5-1 and TRBJ1-1, reads KAGVTQTPRYLIKTRGQQVTLSCSPISGHRSVSWYQQTPGQGLQFLFEYFSETQRNKGNFPGRFSGRQFSNSRSEMNVSTLELGDSALYLCASSRGGGLGWNTEAFFGQGTRLTVV.

V gene TRBV6-1 combines with J gene TRBJ2-5; TRBD2 is a possible D gene (5 bases). Germline assignment: CDR1 MNHNS and CDR2 SASEGT. The ends were cut back, 3 bases at V and 2 bases at J, with 16 bases in the middle. This CDR3 has 16 residues. This CDR3 reads CASSDFRTPPQETQYF. Written as DNA, the CDR3 is TGTGCCAGCAGTGATTTTAGGACTCCCCCGCAAGAGACCCAGTACTTC.

The chain couples TRBV7-8 to TRBJ2-2; possible D gene TRBD1, 5 bases. Germline V CDR1 and CDR2: SGHVS, FQNEAQ. The V end lost 0 bases, the J end lost 0 bases, and 17 bases lay between the germline ends. CDR3 length: 19 residues. The CDR3 DNA follows: TGTGCCAGCAGCTTAGCGTCAGGGCACGTCACACCGAACACCGGGGAGCTGTTTTTT. This sequence encodes CASSLASGHVTPNTGELFF.

This clone occurred once. The rearrangement uses TRBV10-2 and TRBJ1-3, with 9 bases identical to TRBD1. The CDR3 loop spans 16 amino acids. Germline loops: CDR1 WSHSY, CDR2 SAAADI. V lost 6 bases to trimming and J lost 4 bases; unmatched junction nucleotides: 10. The CDR3 region is CASRDTGTGWGNTIYF. CDR3 bases: TGCGCCAGCAGGGACACCGGGACAGGGTGGGGAAACACCATATATTTT.

The chain joins TRBV19 to TRBJ2-3; 11 nucleotides line up with TRBD2. This CDR3 has 17 residues. V trimming: 7 bases; J trimming: 4 bases; junction bases outside the gene matches: 13. Germline CDR1 is LNHDA and CDR2 is SQIVND (reference sequence). The CDR3 sequence is CASTGTSGTFTADTQYF. CDR3 in DNA: TGTGCCAGTACCGGGACTAGCGGCACCTTCACGGCAGATACGCAGTATTTT.

This clone was detected only once. The V gene is TRBV19, the J gene TRBJ1-1, with D unclear. The CDR3 has 13 amino acids. V lost 3 bases, J lost 8 bases, and 13 bases lay in between. Germline lookup yields CDR1 LNHDA and CDR2 SQIVND (reference sequence). The CDR3 reads CASSIGTGREAFF. The CDR3 DNA is TGTGCCAGTAGTATCGGAACGGGCCGGGAAGCTTTCTTT.

The gene calls are TRBV21-1 and TRBJ2-1. TRBV21-1 is noted as a pseudogene. There are 17 residues in the CDR3. CDR3 residues: CASSKLGPTKRSHEQFF. The DNA of the CDR3 is TGTGCCAGCAGCAAACTCGGGCCCACAAAAAGATCCCATGAGCAGTTCTTC.

V gene TRBV5-1 combines with J gene TRBJ2-7; D unresolved. Deletions cut 0 bases from V and 3 bases from J, with 7 bases between. CDR1 and CDR2 (germline): SGHRS, YFSETQ. This CDR3 spans 13 amino acids. The CDR3 DNA reads TGCGCCAGCAGCTTGGCCACGGGCTACGAGCAGTACTTC. It translates to CASSLATGYEQYF. Using reference TRBV5-1 and TRBJ2-7 for the parts outside the CDR3, the full variable domain is KAGVTQTPRYLIKTRGQQVTLSCSPISGHRSVSWYQQTPGQGLQFLFEYFSETQRNKGNFPGRFSGRQFSNSRSEMNVSTLELGDSALYLCASSLATGYEQYFGPGTRLTVT.

To note about this clone: The same CDR3 can be traced to other DNA sequences in this sample. The chain couples TRBV10-1 to TRBJ2-1; 14 bases agree with TRBD2. The CDR3 covers 15 residues. Trimming took 6 bases from V and 7 from J; bases not matched to a gene: 5. Germline V gene sequence: CDR1 WNHNN, CDR2 SYGVQD (reference sequence). CDR3: CASRPGTSGRNEQFF. The CDR3 DNA reads as TGCGCCAGCAGGCCAGGGACTAGCGGGAGAAATGAGCAGTTCTTC.

The V and J genes are TRBV4-1 and TRBJ2-7, with D hard to call. There are 15 residues in the CDR3. Trimming took 2 bases from V and 6 from J, leaving 17 bases between them. Per the germline V gene, CDR1 is MGHRA and CDR2 is YSYEKL. As DNA, the CDR3 is TGCGCCAGCAGCCAACGGATCGCTGCCGCCCTCGAGCAGTACTTC. Its translation is CASSQRIAAALEQYF.

The chain combines TRBV5-4 with TRBJ2-7; the match to TRBD1 covers 9 bases. Germline V gives CDR1 SGHNT, CDR2 YYREEE (reference sequence). V trimming: 4 bases; J trimming: 2 bases; junction bases outside the gene matches: 7. There are 15 residues in the CDR3. The CDR3 nucleotides are TGTGCCAGCAGCCGACCGGGACAGGGAGCCTACGAGCAGTACTTC. Translated, it gives CASSRPGQGAYEQYF.

The V call is TRBV11-2, the J call TRBJ2-2; 7 bases match TRBD2. The CDR3 length is 14 residues. V lost 5 bases and J lost 4; bases outside the gene matches: 4. The germline gives CDR1 SGHAT, CDR2 FQNNGV. CDR3: CASSLWGGTGELFF. The CDR3 coding sequence is TGTGCCAGCAGCCTGTGGGGGGGCACCGGGGAGCTGTTTTTT.